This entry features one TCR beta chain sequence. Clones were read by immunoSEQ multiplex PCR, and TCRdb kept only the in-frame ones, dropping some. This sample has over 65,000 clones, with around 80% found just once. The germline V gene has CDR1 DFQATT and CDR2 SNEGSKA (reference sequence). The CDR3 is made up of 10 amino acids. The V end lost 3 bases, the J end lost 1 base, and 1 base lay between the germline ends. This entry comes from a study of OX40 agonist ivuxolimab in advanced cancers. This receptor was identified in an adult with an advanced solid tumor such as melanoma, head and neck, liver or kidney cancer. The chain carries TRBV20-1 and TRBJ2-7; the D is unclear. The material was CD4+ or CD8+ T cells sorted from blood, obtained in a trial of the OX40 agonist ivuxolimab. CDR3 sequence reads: CSASSYEQYF. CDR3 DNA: TGCAGTGCTAGTTCCTACGAGCAGTACTTC.